The next 21 T cell receptor beta chains were all read from a single sample in a study of cytomegalovirus exposure and HLA in healthy donors (dated by TCRdb to about 2017). Receptor libraries were prepared by the immunoSEQ multiplex PCR assay. For the multiplex PCR, a mixture combining 60 forward primers for TCR Vbeta segments and 13 reverse primers for TCR Jbeta segments was used. Held by TCRdb, this immuneACCESS table contains in-frame sequences only and omits some clones. Under half of the omission traces to an unresolved V gene where checked; the cause of the rest is unknown. For this sample the table gives about 150,000 clones, of which about 85% were detected only once. Around 2.5% of the sample comes from the top ten. Material for sequencing was PBMCs. The receptors shown here come from a boy between 2 and 15 years old in good health and CMV-seronegative.

This clone was counted between two and nine times. The chain couples TRBV9 to TRBJ2-2; 7 nucleotides match TRBD2. The CDR3 contains 16 residues. The germline V gene encodes CDR1 SGDLS and CDR2 YYNGEE. The V gene end was trimmed by 2 bases and the J gene end by 4 bases; junction bases not matched to a gene: 8. The DNA of the CDR3 is TGTGCCAGCAGCGTCCGCGGGAGCCGATTCACCGGGGAGCTGTTTTTT. It translates to CASSVRGSRFTGELFF.

Comments on this clone: At the DNA level, this CDR3 is encoded by other sequences in the same sample as well. The V gene is TRBV4-2, the J gene TRBJ1-1; 10 positions match TRBD1. The germline gives CDR1 LGHNA, CDR2 YNFKEQ. V dropped 3 bases and J dropped 4; count of bases not matched to a gene: 5. The CDR3 is 15 residues long. The CDR3 loop is CASSQARTGGTEAFF. In nucleotides, the CDR3 is TGTGCCAGCAGCCAGGCTAGGACAGGGGGCACTGAAGCTTTCTTT.

The CDR3 coding sequence is TGTGCCAGCAGCTTTCGTCTGGGCCGGGACTCCGTTACGGGTGAGCAGTTCTTC. Translating it yields CASSFRLGRDSVTGEQFF. The rearrangement links TRBV11-3 to TRBJ2-1, with a weak D call TRBD2 (6 bases). This CDR3 has 18 residues. Germline CDR1 and CDR2: SGHNT and YENEEA. V lost 3 bases to trimming and J lost 9 bases, with 27 bases between them.

The V and J genes are TRBV19 and TRBJ1-1; D is unresolved. Trimming removed 2 bases from V and 4 bases from J, with 14 bases in between. The CDR3 is made up of 15 amino acids. Germline CDR1 LNHDA, CDR2 SQIVND (reference sequence). DNA for the CDR3: TGTGCCAGTAGTATAACGAGTCTGGGCCTCACTGAAGCTTTCTTT. The encoded protein is CASSITSLGLTEAFF.

The chain is built from TRBV28 and TRBJ1-2; D gene uncertain. CDR3 length: 10 residues. In germline, CDR1 is MDHEN, CDR2 SYDVKM. The V and J ends lost 6 bases and 13 bases respectively, with 12 bases between them. CDR3 protein: CASSGHGGTF. The CDR3 coding sequence is TGTGCCAGCAGCGGTCATGGCGGCACCTTC.

This clone is a singleton in its sample. This rearrangement joins TRBV7-2 to TRBJ1-5; 10 bases match TRBD1. The CDR3 length is 16 residues. CDR1 and CDR2 (germline): SGHTA, FQGNSA. V lost 1 base and J lost 1; bases outside the gene matches: 1. The DNA for the CDR3 is TGTGCCAGCAGCTTAGGGACAGGGGGGAGCAATCAGCCCCAGCATTTT. Its protein is CASSLGTGGSNQPQHF.

The chain recombines TRBV4-1 with TRBJ1-1, with D maybe TRBD1 (5 bases). The CDR3 covers 13 residues. The V gene lost 4 bases and the J gene lost 4 bases, with 10 bases spanning the gap. Germline V gives CDR1 MGHRA, CDR2 YSYEKL. The CDR3 is CASSPPGGTEAFF. The CDR3 bases are TGCGCCAGCAGCCCCCCGGGGGGCACTGAAGCTTTCTTT.

V is TRBV7-3 and J is TRBJ1-5; D uncertain. The CDR3 extends over 13 amino acids. Between the trimmed V and J ends, which lost 2 bases and 3 bases, there was a span of 5 bases. The germline CDR1 and CDR2 sequences are SGHTA and FQGTGA. CDR3 nucleotides: TGTGCCAGCAGCTTAGACTCCAATCAGCCCCAGCATTTT. It specifies CASSLDSNQPQHF.

The genes are TRBV10-1 and TRBJ2-1; TRBD2 matches 8 bases. Germline V gives CDR1 WNHNN, CDR2 SYGVQD (reference sequence). CDR3 length: 14 residues. V lost 2 bases to trimming and J lost 7 bases; unmatched junction nucleotides: 4. The CDR3 loop is CASSEDLAGNEQFF. CDR3 nucleotide sequence: TGCGCCAGCAGTGAGGATTTAGCGGGAAATGAGCAGTTCTTC.

The chain links TRBV29-1 to TRBJ2-1, with 12 bases aligning to TRBD2. This CDR3 is 15 amino acids long. V was clipped by 6 bases and J by 4 bases; unmatched bases: 7. Per germline, CDR1 SQVTM and CDR2 ANQGSEA. Written as DNA, the CDR3 is TGCAGCGTAACCAAAGGGACTAGCGGGTACAATGAGCAGTTCTTC. Protein product: CSVTKGTSGYNEQFF.

The J gene is TRBJ2-5, the V gene TRBV5-1; the match to TRBD2 covers 11 bases. The length of the CDR3 is 17 residues. CDR1 is SGHRS and CDR2 is YFSETQ in the germline V gene. V trimming: 3 bases; J trimming: 3 bases; junction bases outside the gene matches: 10. For the CDR3, the DNA is TGCGCCAGCAGCTCAACTATAGCGGGAGGGCCTAAAGAGACCCAGTACTTC. Residues: CASSSTIAGGPKETQYF.

V usage is TRBV7-9 and J usage is TRBJ1-5; possible D gene TRBD1, 5 bases. Trimming stripped 0 bases from V and 5 bases from J, with 11 bases between. CDR1 is SEHNR, CDR2 FQNEAQ, per germline (reference sequence). This CDR3 comprises 15 residues. CDR3 in amino acids: CASSLASGMDQPQHF. The CDR3 DNA is TGTGCCAGCAGCTTAGCGTCAGGGATGGATCAGCCCCAGCATTTT.

This clone is termed large. The chain joins TRBV29-1 to TRBJ1-2, with D perhaps TRBD1 (6 bases). The germline V gene encodes CDR1 SQVTM and CDR2 ANQGSEA. Trimming stripped 7 bases from V and 2 bases from J, with 17 bases between. This CDR3 region has 14 residues. This CDR3 is CSAGSGTPNYGYTF. As DNA, the CDR3 is TGCAGCGCTGGGAGCGGGACACCCAACTATGGCTACACCTTC.

The CDR3 bases are TGTGCCATCAGTGAGTCTGTGGGTTTGGGCGGGAGCCCCACACTACGAGAGACCCAGTACTTC. It translates to CAISESVGLGGSPTLRETQYF. The V gene is TRBV10-3, the J gene TRBJ2-5; the match to TRBD2 covers 7 bases. The V gene's germline CDR1 is ENHRY and CDR2 SYGVKD. The CDR3 loop spans 21 amino acids. J gave up 4 bases and V 0 bases, and 23 bases lay outside the gene matches.

The rearrangement links TRBV7-7 to TRBJ2-2; D gene uncertain. The CDR3 totals 14 residues. Germline loops: CDR1 SSHAT, CDR2 FNYEAQ (reference sequence). Trimming took 5 bases from V and 0 from J, leaving 7 bases between them. The CDR3, as DNA: TGTGCCAGCAGCCCAACTGCGAACACCGGGGAGCTGTTTTTT. Protein product: CASSPTANTGELFF.

This clone has a single count. The chain carries TRBV5-4 and TRBJ2-1; 10 positions match TRBD2. J lost 7 bases, V lost 4 bases, and 5 bases had no gene match. Looked up from germline, CDR1 is SGHNT and CDR2 is YYREEE (reference sequence). This CDR3 spans 14 amino acids. CDR3 region: CASSGGAGGNEQFF. CDR3 bases: TGTGCCAGCAGCGGAGGAGCGGGGGGGAATGAGCAGTTCTTC.

The chain couples TRBV27 to TRBJ2-5, with TRBD2 identical over 10 bases. The DNA end lines up better with TRBJ2-7; the J call may be wrong. The CDR3 is made up of 15 amino acids. Germline assignment: CDR1 MNHEY and CDR2 SMNVEV (reference sequence). CDR3 in DNA: TGTGCCAGCTGTGTGTCGGGACTAGCGAATTACGAGCAGTACTTC. Translated, it gives CASCVSGLANYEQYF.

In DNA form, the CDR3 reads TGTGCCAGCAGCTTTGGACGGAGTAGCGGTTACGAGCAGTACTTC. Its protein is CASSFGRSSGYEQYF. The chain is built from TRBV5-4 and TRBJ2-7, with D perhaps matching TRBD2 (6 bases). The CDR3 runs to 15 residues. The V end lost 2 bases, the J end lost 4 bases, and 16 bases lay between the germline ends. Germline V gene sequence: CDR1 SGHNT, CDR2 YYREEE (reference sequence).

Only one count was recorded for this clone. The genes are TRBV10-3 and TRBJ2-3; the match to TRBD1 covers 10 bases. Germline values: CDR1 ENHRY, CDR2 SYGVKD. V lost 2 bases and J lost 4; bases outside the gene matches: 9. CDR3 length: 17 residues. CDR3 amino acids: CAISEDGDRGSSDTQYF. CDR3 coding DNA: TGTGCCATCAGTGAGGACGGGGACAGGGGAAGCTCAGATACGCAGTATTTT.

V usage is TRBV6-1 and J usage is TRBJ2-7; a possible D gene is TRBD1 (6 bases). The CDR3 spans 13 residues. V lost 5 bases, J lost 7 bases, and 15 bases lay in between. Germline assignment: CDR1 MNHNS and CDR2 SASEGT. The CDR3 loop reads CASSFRDTAEQYF. The CDR3 nucleotides read TGTGCCAGCAGTTTCCGGGACACCGCGGAGCAGTACTTC.

This chain joins TRBV7-9 and TRBJ2-1, with D possibly TRBD1 on 5 matching bases. Germline assignment: CDR1 SEHNR and CDR2 FQNEAQ (reference sequence). Between the trimmed V and J ends, which lost 5 bases and 7 bases, there was a span of 15 bases. This CDR3 is 14 amino acids long. In DNA form, the CDR3 reads TGTGCCAGCAGCCTCCATATGGGGCTTAATGAGCAGTTCTTC. Translated, it gives CASSLHMGLNEQFF.